A single sample is the source of the 28 T cell receptor beta chains below, sequenced in a study of vaccination effects on CD4 cells after COVID-19. Which antigens these TCRs recognize remains unknown. Here immunoSEQ multiplex PCR was the method, and the copy in TCRdb shows in-frame clones only, minus some. The top ten hold less than 1.5% of the sample, which has 50,000 to 65,000 clones, around 73% seen once. Within the ViraFEST assay, antigen-specific CD4+ T cells underwent expansion with viral peptide pools prior to sequencing. Isolation of CD4+ T cells took place after about nine days of culture. As their vaccination, participants received two doses of either BNT162b2 or mRNA-1273. Source: CD4+ T cells from PBMCs cultured with HCoV-229E spike peptides, taken after COVID-19 vaccination. The receptor set was obtained from a human donor who received a COVID-19 vaccine.

The chain recombines TRBV9 with TRBJ2-1; D perhaps matches TRBD1 (6 bases). The CDR3 runs to 14 residues. In germline, CDR1 is SGDLS, CDR2 YYNGEE. V was pared by 6 bases and J by 3 bases, with 13 bases between. CDR3 coding DNA: TGTGCCAGCACCCCGGCAGGGGTCTACAATGAGCAGTTCTTC. Protein: CASTPAGVYNEQFF.

This chain joins TRBV25-1 and TRBJ2-5, with D tentatively TRBD2 (7 bases). The ends were cut back, 5 bases at V and 3 bases at J, with 13 bases in the middle. The CDR3 runs 14 residues. Germline V gives CDR1 MGHDK, CDR2 SYGVNS. The CDR3 loop reads CASSLPGGEETQYF. The CDR3 nucleotides are TGTGCCAGCAGTCTACCGGGGGGCGAAGAGACCCAGTACTTC.

The chain couples TRBV30 to TRBJ2-2, with D possibly TRBD2 on 5 matching bases. The CDR3 sequence is 15 residues long. The germline V gene has CDR1 GTSNPN and CDR2 SVGIG (reference sequence). Trimming took off 0 bases at V and 1 base at J, with 9 bases between the two ends. As DNA, the CDR3 is TGTGCCTGGAGTGTCAGGACTGTGAACACCGGGGAGCTGTTTTTT. Translated: CAWSVRTVNTGELFF. Filled out from reference TRBV30 and TRBJ2-2, the complete variable domain reads SQTIHQWPATLVQPVGSPLSLECTVEGTSNPNLYWYRQAAGRGLQLLFYSVGIGQISSEVPQNLSASRPQDRQFILSSKKLLLSDSGFYLCAWSVRTVNTGELFFGEGSRLTVL.

This clone was picked up a small number of times. This chain links TRBV19 with TRBJ1-1; D is perhaps TRBD1 (6 bases). V was pared by 4 bases and J by 4 bases, with 16 bases between. This CDR3 region has 15 residues. Germline V CDR1 and CDR2: LNHDA, SQIVND (reference sequence). The CDR3 protein is CASSTDGGRVTEAFF. CDR3 bases: TGTGCCAGTAGTACCGACGGGGGGCGGGTCACTGAAGCTTTCTTT.

The rearrangement joins TRBV2 to TRBJ2-1, with TRBD2 as a possible D gene (5 bases). The CDR3 extends over 13 amino acids. V shed 4 bases and J shed 6 bases, with 10 bases lying between them. The germline V gene has CDR1 SNHLY and CDR2 FYNNEI. The CDR3 region is CASSVGVGNEQFF. The CDR3 coding sequence is TGTGCCAGCAGTGTCGGGGTGGGCAATGAGCAGTTCTTC.

The rearrangement uses TRBV29-1 and TRBJ2-6; D not certain. The ends were cut back, 5 bases at V and 4 bases at J, with 12 bases in the middle. Germline CDR1 is SQVTM and CDR2 is ANQGSEA. The CDR3 is 14 residues long. For the CDR3, the DNA is TGCAGCGTTAAGGAACAGTCCGGGGCCAACGTCCTGACTTTC. Its protein is CSVKEQSGANVLTF.

The CDR3 here is CASRDQGSKNIQYF. The CDR3 coding sequence is TGTGCCAGCCGCGATCAGGGGTCCAAAAACATTCAGTACTTC. This chain uses TRBV25-1 with TRBJ2-4; D perhaps matches TRBD1 (6 bases). The V gene's germline CDR1 is MGHDK and CDR2 SYGVNS. The CDR3 covers 14 residues. V was shortened by 8 bases and J by 2 bases, with 13 bases between the two germline ends.

The rearrangement joins TRBV6-1 to TRBJ2-7, with 7 bases that match TRBD1. The J segment lost 4 bases and the V segment lost 2 bases, leaving 5 bases of the junction unmatched. The CDR3 runs 14 residues. Germline V gives CDR1 MNHNS, CDR2 SASEGT. Here the CDR3 DNA reads TGTGCCAGCAGTGAATCCGGGACAGCTTACGAGCAGTACGTC. It translates to CASSESGTAYEQYV.

The genes are TRBV24-1 and TRBJ2-2; D call uncertain. V dropped 3 bases and J dropped 1 base, with 5 bases sitting between them. Germline V gene data show CDR1 as KGHDR and CDR2 as SFDVKD. The CDR3 runs 14 residues. The CDR3 bases are TGTGCCACCAGTGATCCCAGGAACACCGGGGAGCTGTTTTTT. Translated: CATSDPRNTGELFF.

This rearrangement joins TRBV7-9 to TRBJ2-3; D may be TRBD1 or TRBD2 (5 bases each). V lost 2 bases and J 5 bases, leaving 20 bases between the germline ends. CDR1 and CDR2 from the germline V gene are SEHNR and FQNEAQ (reference sequence). The CDR3 length is 17 residues. In nucleotides, the CDR3 is TGTGCCAGCAGCTTAAGAGGAAGCGGCAGGGTGGGAGATACGCAGTATTTT. It is translated as CASSLRGSGRVGDTQYF. The variable domain in full, completed from reference TRBV7-9 and TRBJ2-3, reads DTGVSQNPRHKITKRGQNVTFRCDPISEHNRLYWYRQTLGQGPEFLTYFQNEAQLEKSRLLSDRFSAERPKGSFSTLEIQRTEQGDSAMYLCASSLRGSGRVGDTQYFGPGTRLTVL.

The V gene is TRBV9, the J gene TRBJ2-4; D uncertain. This CDR3 has 13 residues. Per the germline V gene, CDR1 is SGDLS and CDR2 is YYNGEE. The germline V and J ends were trimmed by 0 bases and 6 bases, with 7 bases remaining between them. This CDR3 is CASSVGLGNIQYF. The DNA of the CDR3 is TGTGCCAGCAGCGTAGGGCTAGGAAACATTCAGTACTTC.

This clone was observed a handful of times. CDR3 sequence: CASSKGGGTNEKLFF. The CDR3 region has the DNA TGTGCCAGCAGTAAGGGAGGTGGAACTAATGAAAAACTGTTTTTT. This chain connects TRBV6-5 to TRBJ1-4; D not certain. Germline CDR1 and CDR2: MNHEY and SVGAGI. Trimming removed 5 bases at V and 1 base at J, with 11 bases between. The CDR3 extends over 15 amino acids.

The rearrangement uses TRBV5-1 and TRBJ1-1; 7 nucleotides line up with TRBD1. Losses at the gene ends were 4 bases for V and 1 base for J; bases not matched to a gene: 10. The CDR3 is 16 residues long. Germline CDR1 is SGHRS and CDR2 is YFSETQ. The CDR3 sequence: CASSPHPGQKNTEAFF. The DNA for the CDR3 is TGCGCCAGCAGCCCGCACCCGGGACAGAAGAACACTGAAGCTTTCTTT.

The chain recombines TRBV6-5 with TRBJ2-7; tentatively, D is TRBD2 (6 bases). The CDR3 totals 14 residues. Trimming removed 4 bases at V and 0 bases at J, with 10 bases between. Germline lookup yields CDR1 MNHEY and CDR2 SVGAGI. The CDR3 bases are TGTGCCAGCAGTTCTGGAGGGAGCTCCTACGAGCAGTACGTC. Encoded protein: CASSSGGSSYEQYV.

The genes are TRBV2 and TRBJ2-5; the D gene is possibly TRBD1 (6 bases). CDR3 length: 14 amino acids. Germline CDR1 SNHLY, CDR2 FYNNEI. The ends were cut back, 6 bases at V and 1 base at J, with 12 bases in the middle. The CDR3 loop reads CASRQGTFQETQYF. The CDR3, as DNA: TGTGCCAGCAGACAGGGAACCTTCCAAGAGACCCAGTACTTC. Drawing the rest from reference TRBV2 and TRBJ2-5, the complete variable domain is EPEVTQTPSHQVTQMGQEVILRCVPISNHLYFYWYRQILGQKVEFLVSFYNNEISEKSEIFDDQFSVERPDGSNFTLKIRSTKLEDSAMYFCASRQGTFQETQYFGPGTRLLVL.

This clone has just a few counts. The chain links TRBV24-1 to TRBJ1-1; D is unclear. V dropped 9 bases and J dropped 11 bases, with 15 bases sitting between them. Germline CDR1 KGHDR, CDR2 SFDVKD. The length of the CDR3 is 11 residues. CDR3 sequence reads: CATADGREAFF. The CDR3, as DNA: TGTGCCACCGCGGACGGCCGAGAGGCTTTCTTT.

This clone has just one count. The genes are TRBV12-3 or TRBV12-4 and TRBJ2-1; TRBD2 is a possible D gene (6 bases). V was clipped by 5 bases and J by 6 bases, with 11 bases between them. The CDR3 has 13 residues. The CDR3 DNA sequence: TGTGCCAGCAGTATACTAGCCACCAATGAGCAGTTCTTC. This translates into CASSILATNEQFF.

The rearrangement uses TRBV5-4 and TRBJ2-3; TRBD2 might be the D (6 bases). The CDR3 has 15 residues. V was cut by 3 bases and J by 2 bases, with 13 bases left in between. CDR1 SGHNT and CDR2 YYREEE come from the germline V gene (reference sequence). The CDR3 nucleotides are TGTGCCAGCAGCTCCGTAGCGGATTACACAGATACGCAGTATTTT. Its protein product is CASSSVADYTDTQYF.

The CDR3 protein is CASSQHLPTSGGGETQYF. CDR3 DNA sequence: TGTGCCAGCAGCCAACATCTCCCGACTAGCGGGGGAGGTGAGACCCAGTACTTC. V usage is TRBV3-1 (or the pseudogene TRBV3-2) and J usage is TRBJ2-5, with 12 nucleotides matching TRBD2. The length of the CDR3 is 18 residues. The germline CDR1 and CDR2 sequences are LGHDT and YNNKEL (reference sequence). V shed 2 bases, J shed 5 bases, and the junction held 12 bases outside the gene matches.

A single count supports this clone. The chain links TRBV7-2 to TRBJ2-2, with 9 bases lining up with TRBD2. In germline, CDR1 is SGHTA, CDR2 FQGNSA. J lost 5 bases, V lost 2 bases, and 3 bases had no gene match. The CDR3 has 15 residues. The CDR3, as DNA: TGTGCCAGCAGCTTAATCCTAGCGGGGACCGGGGAGCTGTTTTTT. Encoded protein: CASSLILAGTGELFF.

The chain combines TRBV6-5 with TRBJ1-2; D uncertain. CDR3 length: 14 residues. V lost 0 bases to trimming and J lost 7 bases, with 12 bases between them. Germline V gene lookup returns CDR1 MNHEY and CDR2 SVGAGI. CDR3 in amino acids: CASSYSTREVGYTF. Written as DNA, the CDR3 is TGTGCCAGCAGTTACTCGACAAGGGAAGTTGGCTACACCTTC.

The genes are TRBV11-1 and TRBJ2-7; perhaps TRBD1 as D (6 bases). The ends were cut back, 5 bases at V and 4 bases at J, with 18 bases in the middle. This CDR3 is 15 amino acids long. CDR1 SGHAT and CDR2 FQDESV come from the germline V gene (reference sequence). CDR3 sequence (DNA): TGTGCCAGCAGCCCACGAGGGGGTTGGGGTTACGAGCAGTACGTC. This encodes CASSPRGGWGYEQYV.

V gene TRBV9 combines with J gene TRBJ2-3, with D uncertain. The ends were cut back, 4 bases at V and 0 bases at J, with 15 bases in the middle. The CDR3 is 16 residues long. The germline V gene has CDR1 SGDLS and CDR2 YYNGEE. The CDR3 region is CASSPRRQDSTDTQYF. The CDR3 coding sequence is TGTGCCAGCAGCCCACGACGTCAGGACAGCACAGATACGCAGTATTTT. The whole variable domain, remainder taken from reference TRBV9 and TRBJ2-3, is DSGVTQTPKHLITATGQRVTLRCSPRSGDLSVYWYQQSLDQGLQFLIQYYNGEERAKGNILERFSAQQFPDLHSELNLSSLELGDSALYFCASSPRRQDSTDTQYFGPGTRLTVL.

The V call is TRBV6-5, the J call TRBJ2-3; 11 bases agree with TRBD2. CDR3 size: 15 residues. With V trimmed by 5 bases and J by 5 bases, 6 bases remained unmatched. Germline CDR1 MNHEY, CDR2 SVGAGI. The CDR3 DNA reads TGTGCCAGCAGTATTACTAGCGGGGGAAGAGATACGCAGTATTTT. Protein product: CASSITSGGRDTQYF.

This sequence joins TRBV6-5 and TRBJ1-2; unclear D gene. Germline V lookup: CDR1 MNHEY, CDR2 SVGAGI. The CDR3 covers 13 residues. Trimming took off 2 bases at V and 1 base at J, with 5 bases between the two ends. The chain's CDR3 is CASSYTVNYGYTF. Here the CDR3 DNA reads TGTGCCAGCAGTTACACAGTTAACTATGGCTACACCTTC.

The V gene is TRBV5-6, the J gene TRBJ1-5; D is possibly TRBD1 (5 bases). V was shortened by 1 base and J by 6 bases, with 5 bases between the two germline ends. The CDR3 consists of 12 residues. Germline V gene lookup returns CDR1 SGHDT and CDR2 YYEEEE. The CDR3 nucleotides read TGTGCCAGCAGCTTGAGGGGTCAGCCCCAGCATTTT. Amino acid sequence: CASSLRGQPQHF.

The chain joins TRBV7-9 to TRBJ2-1; tentatively, D is TRBD2 (5 bases). The CDR3 extends over 18 amino acids. Germline CDR1 SEHNR, CDR2 FQNEAQ (reference sequence). With 0 bases removed from V and 3 bases from J, the gap between germline ends came to 18 bases. The CDR3 bases are TGTGCCAGCAGCTTAGCGGCGGGTCGCTCACGGAACTACAATGAGCAGTTCTTC. Translating it yields CASSLAAGRSRNYNEQFF.

This chain joins TRBV19 and TRBJ1-2; possible D gene TRBD1, 5 bases. This CDR3 region has 13 residues. Germline CDR1 and CDR2: LNHDA and SQIVND (reference sequence). V was cut by 10 bases and J by 3 bases, with 15 bases left in between. As DNA, the CDR3 is TGTGCCACGGCCCCGGGACGGCACTATGGCTACACCTTC. This translates into CATAPGRHYGYTF.